The rows below give T cell receptor beta chains drawn from one sample of a study of OX40 agonist ivuxolimab in advanced cancers. Profiled with immunoSEQ multiplex PCR; TCRdb holds only in-frame clones, not every one. The profile shows about 8,900 clones, roughly 68% of them singletons. The sample here was CD4+ or CD8+ T cells sorted from blood, taken in a trial of the OX40 agonist ivuxolimab. The receptors stem from an adult with an advanced solid tumor such as melanoma, head and neck, liver or kidney cancer. Both conserved end residues are trimmed from each CDR3.

v_gene: TRBV6-4
j_gene: TRBJ1-5
CDR3aa: ASSAGDGNQPQH

v_gene: TRBV27
j_gene: TRBJ2-7
CDR3aa: ASSFLGQGDHEQY

v_gene: TRBV4-1
j_gene: TRBJ1-2
CDR3aa: ASRSTGTGGDGYT

v_gene: TRBV4-1
j_gene: TRBJ2-3
CDR3aa: ASSRSIVSPDTQY

v_gene: TRBV5-1
j_gene: TRBJ2-3
CDR3aa: ASSATGPRAADTQY

v_gene: TRBV6-1
j_gene: TRBJ2-1
CDR3aa: ASSWTSGNEQF

v_gene: TRBV5-6
j_gene: TRBJ1-1
CDR3aa: ASSSGGSDTEAF

v_gene: TRBV6-5
j_gene: TRBJ2-1
CDR3aa: ASSVAWGYNEQF

v_gene: TRBV27
j_gene: TRBJ2-5
CDR3aa: ASSLWGSGETQY

v_gene: TRBV19
j_gene: TRBJ1-5
CDR3aa: ASGTVRNQPQH

v_gene: TRBV2
j_gene: TRBJ2-6
CDR3aa: ASMGVERGAAGANVLT

v_gene: TRBV6-1
j_gene: TRBJ1-5
CDR3aa: ASSEITTGSQPQH